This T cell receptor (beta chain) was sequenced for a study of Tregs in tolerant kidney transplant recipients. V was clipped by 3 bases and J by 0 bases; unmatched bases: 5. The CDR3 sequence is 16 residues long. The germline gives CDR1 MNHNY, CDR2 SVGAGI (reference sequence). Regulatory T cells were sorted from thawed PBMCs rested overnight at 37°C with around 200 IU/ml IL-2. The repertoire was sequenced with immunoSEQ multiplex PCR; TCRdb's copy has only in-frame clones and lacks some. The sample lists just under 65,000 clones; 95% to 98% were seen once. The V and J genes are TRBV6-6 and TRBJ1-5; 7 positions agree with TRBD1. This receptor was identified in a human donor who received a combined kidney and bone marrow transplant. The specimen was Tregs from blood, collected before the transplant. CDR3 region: CASSYTNRGSNQPQHF. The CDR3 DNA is TGTGCCAGCAGTTATACGAACAGGGGTAGCAATCAGCCCCAGCATTTT.